One and the same sample provided the 23 T cell receptor beta chains below, sequenced in a study of T cell responses to AZD1222 COVID-19 vaccine. Data came from immunoSEQ multiplex PCR; TCRdb stores just in-frame clones and leaves some out. In the table there are about 140,000 clones, roughly nine tenths of which are singletons. The sequencing used peripheral blood, collected 28 days after the second AZD1222 dose. These receptors came from an adult who received the AZD1222 COVID-19 vaccine.

This clone was observed a single time. V and J are TRBV27 and TRBJ2-1; 9 bases agree with TRBD2. This CDR3 contains 15 residues. CDR1 is MNHEY and CDR2 is SMNVEV in the germline V gene (reference sequence). The V segment lost 3 bases and the J segment 7 bases; nucleotides outside the gene matches: 7. The DNA for the CDR3 is TGTGCCAGCAGTTTCGGGGCGGGAGGGGTTAATGAGCAGTTCTTC. It specifies CASSFGAGGVNEQFF.

This clone has a count of ten or more. V usage is TRBV29-1 and J usage is TRBJ2-7; D may be TRBD2 (5 bases). Germline CDR1 reads SQVTM; CDR2 reads ANQGSEA. V lost 7 bases to trimming and J lost 0 bases, with 13 bases between them. This CDR3 is built from 13 residues. The CDR3 protein is CSAKGGSSYEQYF. CDR3 in DNA: TGCAGCGCGAAAGGAGGAAGCTCCTACGAGCAGTACTTC.

In its sample, this clone was seen a few times. The V gene is TRBV6-5, the J gene TRBJ1-1; the D gene is possibly TRBD1 (6 bases). This CDR3 is built from 13 residues. Trimming shortened V by 6 bases and J by 0 bases, and 8 bases separated the two germline ends. Per germline, CDR1 MNHEY and CDR2 SVGAGI. This CDR3 reads CASRQGLNTEAFF. In nucleotides, the CDR3 is TGTGCCAGCAGACAGGGACTGAACACTGAAGCTTTCTTT.

The chain joins TRBV5-5 to TRBJ1-6, with D possibly being TRBD1 (6 bases). The CDR3 is 15 amino acids. V was cut by 0 bases and J by 7 bases, with 11 bases left in between. Germline lookup yields CDR1 SGHKS and CDR2 YYEKEE (reference sequence). The CDR3 spells CASSLATDRNSPLHF. CDR3 in DNA: TGTGCCAGCAGCTTGGCAACGGACAGAAATTCACCCCTCCACTTT.

The V and J genes are TRBV7-3 and TRBJ2-7, with D maybe TRBD1 (8 bases). CDR1 SGHTA and CDR2 FQGTGA come from the germline V gene. Trimming cost V 9 bases and J 4 bases, with 13 bases left between them. The CDR3 covers 12 residues. The CDR3 nucleotides read TGTGCCAGTGGACAGGGAGGGTACGAGCAGTACTTC. It codes for CASGQGGYEQYF.

A remark on this clone: The germline gene is not matched at one end of the junction; a read error may be the cause. This chain links TRBV3-1 (or the pseudogene TRBV3-2) with TRBJ2-7, with D possibly being TRBD1 (6 bases). The germline CDR1 and CDR2 sequences are LGHDT and YNNKEL (reference sequence). The CDR3 runs to 12 residues. The CDR3 bases are TGTGCCAGCAGCCAAGGAGTGAGGGGGTTTCTCTTC. It translates to CASSQGVRGFLF.

The genes are TRBV7-9 and TRBJ1-2, with a tentative D call TRBD1 (6 bases). Looked up from germline, CDR1 is SEHNR and CDR2 is FQNEAQ (reference sequence). The CDR3 length is 14 residues. V was pared by 7 bases and J by 4 bases, with 16 bases between. The CDR3 is CASIRGGGSYGYTF. DNA for the CDR3: TGTGCCAGCATCCGAGGGGGGGGCAGCTATGGCTACACCTTC.

This sequence joins TRBV5-4 and TRBJ2-7; 9 positions agree with TRBD2. Trimming took 7 bases from V and 6 from J; bases not matched to a gene: 11. The CDR3 extends over 14 amino acids. CDR1 and CDR2 from the germline V gene are SGHNT and YYREEE (reference sequence). The CDR3 nucleotides read TGTGCCAGCCGACCGCGGGAGGGCCTCTCCGAGCAGTACTTC. The encoded protein is CASRPREGLSEQYF.

The chain joins TRBV6-2 or TRBV6-3 to TRBJ2-5; 10 bases are a match to TRBD2. CDR1 and CDR2 (germline): MNHEY, SVGEGT. This CDR3 is 15 amino acids long. Trimming removed 2 bases from V and 4 bases from J; junction bases left unmatched: 4. CDR3 bases: TGTGCCAGCAGTTACGGAGCGGGGGGGCGAGAGACCCAGTACTTC. It yields the protein CASSYGAGGRETQYF.

The chain joins TRBV29-1 to TRBJ2-5, with D unclear. The V gene lost 6 bases and the J gene lost 0 bases, with 8 bases spanning the gap. Germline CDR1 reads SQVTM; CDR2 reads ANQGSEA. The CDR3 is 12 amino acids. The CDR3 nucleotides read TGCAGCGTCGTCGACGACCAAGAGACCCAGTACTTC. This gives the protein CSVVDDQETQYF. The variable domain in full, with the rest retrieved from reference TRBV29-1 and TRBJ2-5, is SAVISQKPSRDICQRGTSLTIQCQVDSQVTMMFWYRQQPGQSLTLIATANQGSEATYESGFVIDKFPISRPNLTFSTLTVSNMSPEDSSIYLCSVVDDQETQYFGPGTRLLVL.

The chain combines TRBV4-2 with TRBJ2-6, with D tentatively TRBD2 (5 bases). V was trimmed by 0 bases and J by 0 bases, leaving 12 bases between them. The CDR3 contains 18 residues. In germline, CDR1 is LGHNA, CDR2 YNFKEQ. In nucleotides, the CDR3 is TGTGCCAGCAGCCAAGATGGAGGTGATAGCTCTGGGGCCAACGTCCTGACTTTC. It specifies CASSQDGGDSSGANVLTF.

The chain couples TRBV28 to TRBJ2-4; 7 bases are shared with TRBD2. Germline V gene lookup returns CDR1 MDHEN and CDR2 SYDVKM. V was pared by 7 bases and J by 6 bases, with 21 bases of the junction left unmatched. This CDR3 has 18 residues. CDR3 protein: CASTPETGGSFIRNIQYF. The CDR3 DNA sequence: TGTGCCAGCACGCCCGAGACTGGCGGGAGCTTTATCCGAAACATTCAGTACTTC.

The rearrangement uses TRBV7-3 and TRBJ2-1; 8 nucleotides line up with TRBD2. CDR3 length equals 19 residues. With V trimmed by 1 base and J by 10 bases, 21 bases remained unmatched. Germline V gives CDR1 SGHTA, CDR2 FQGTGA. The CDR3 coding sequence is TGTGCCAGCAGCTTAAAGGCGGGGGTGGCTAGCGGGCCCCGGTGGGAGCAGTTCTTC. This sequence encodes CASSLKAGVASGPRWEQFF.

V and J are TRBV7-9 and TRBJ1-6; 9 bases are a match to TRBD1. The CDR3 runs to 14 residues. Germline CDR1 and CDR2: SEHNR and FQNEAQ (reference sequence). J lost 10 bases, V lost 3 bases, and 4 bases had no gene match. In DNA, the CDR3 is TGTGCCAGCAGCTTTACAGGGGGCGGATCACCCCTCCACTTT. This translates into CASSFTGGGSPLHF.

V and J are TRBV12-3 or TRBV12-4 and TRBJ2-7; D call uncertain. V lost 3 bases and J 3 bases, leaving 6 bases between the germline ends. The CDR3 contains 12 residues. CDR3 in amino acids: CASSFQVYEQYF. CDR3 sequence (DNA): TGTGCCAGCAGTTTCCAGGTCTACGAGCAGTACTTC.

V is TRBV2 and J is TRBJ1-1, with D unresolved. V was pared by 8 bases and J by 0 bases, with 7 bases between. Germline V gives CDR1 SNHLY, CDR2 FYNNEI. The CDR3 spans 12 residues. CDR3 residues: CASREMNTEAFF. For the CDR3, the DNA is TGTGCCAGCCGGGAGATGAACACTGAAGCTTTCTTT. The entire variable domain, with the rest obtained from reference TRBV2 and TRBJ1-1, is as follows: EPEVTQTPSHQVTQMGQEVILRCVPISNHLYFYWYRQILGQKVEFLVSFYNNEISEKSEIFDDQFSVERPDGSNFTLKIRSTKLEDSAMYFCASREMNTEAFFGQGTRLTVV.

The genes are TRBV19 and TRBJ1-5; D gene unclear. The V end was cut by 5 bases, the J end by 3 bases, with 8 bases between. Germline values: CDR1 LNHDA, CDR2 SQIVND (reference sequence). CDR3 length: 13 amino acids. The CDR3 loop reads CASSLPINQPQHF. In DNA, the CDR3 is TGTGCCAGTAGTCTTCCTATCAATCAGCCCCAGCATTTT.

V is TRBV28 and J is TRBJ1-2, with D possibly TRBD1 on 5 matching bases. The CDR3 is made up of 15 amino acids. Germline V lookup: CDR1 MDHEN, CDR2 SYDVKM. The V end was cut by 3 bases, the J end by 2 bases, with 13 bases between. The CDR3 spells CASSFPAGINYGYTF. The CDR3 DNA reads TGTGCCAGCAGTTTCCCCGCAGGGATAAACTATGGCTACACCTTC.

The chain joins TRBV7-8 to TRBJ2-1; TRBD2 matches 12 bases. CDR3 size: 17 residues. Trimming cost V 2 bases and J 7 bases; bases outside gene matches: 9. Germline lookup yields CDR1 SGHVS and CDR2 FQNEAQ. The CDR3 sequence: CASSLTLLAGGINEQFF. The DNA for the CDR3 is TGTGCCAGCAGCTTAACCCTTCTAGCGGGAGGGATAAATGAGCAGTTCTTC.

CDR3 region: CASSNNRGSTEAFF. The CDR3 bases are TGTGCCAGTAGTAACAACAGGGGGAGCACTGAAGCTTTCTTT. The V call is TRBV19, the J call TRBJ1-1, with TRBD1 matching over 8 bases. CDR3 length: 14 amino acids. CDR1 and CDR2 (germline): LNHDA, SQIVND (reference sequence). The V gene end was trimmed by 4 bases and the J gene end by 4 bases; junction bases not matched to a gene: 5. The entire variable domain, with the rest obtained from reference TRBV19 and TRBJ1-1, is as follows: DGGITQSPKYLFRKEGQNVTLSCEQNLNHDAMYWYRQDPGQGLRLIYYSQIVNDFQKGDIAEGYSVSREKKESFPLTVTSAQKNPTAFYLCASSNNRGSTEAFFGQGTRLTVV.

V and J are TRBV27 and TRBJ1-2; D gene uncertain. The V gene's germline CDR1 is MNHEY and CDR2 SMNVEV (reference sequence). The V end lost 2 bases, the J end lost 0 bases, and 16 bases lay between the germline ends. The CDR3 covers 17 residues. CDR3 sequence reads: CASSLILPLPANYGYTF. DNA for the CDR3: TGTGCCAGCAGTTTAATCCTCCCACTCCCTGCTAACTATGGCTACACCTTC.

This sequence joins TRBV19 and TRBJ2-7; 8 nucleotides align to TRBD1. The CDR3 is 14 amino acids. V trimming: 4 bases; J trimming: 2 bases; junction bases outside the gene matches: 4. Per the germline V gene, CDR1 is LNHDA and CDR2 is SQIVND (reference sequence). The CDR3 DNA reads as TGTGCCAGTAGTACAGGGACAGGCACCTACGAGCAGTACTTC. This encodes CASSTGTGTYEQYF. Drawing the rest from reference TRBV19 and TRBJ2-7, the complete variable domain is DGGITQSPKYLFRKEGQNVTLSCEQNLNHDAMYWYRQDPGQGLRLIYYSQIVNDFQKGDIAEGYSVSREKKESFPLTVTSAQKNPTAFYLCASSTGTGTYEQYFGPGTRLTVT.

The rearrangement links TRBV6-5 to TRBJ2-7; 8 nucleotides line up with TRBD1. The CDR3 is 14 residues long. CDR1 and CDR2 from the germline V gene are MNHEY and SVGAGI. After removal of 9 bases from V and 0 bases from J, the junction contained 7 bases not matched to a gene. CDR3 bases: TGTGCCAGTACACAGCAGGGGGCCTCCTACGAGCAGTACTTC. Its translation: CASTQQGASYEQYF.